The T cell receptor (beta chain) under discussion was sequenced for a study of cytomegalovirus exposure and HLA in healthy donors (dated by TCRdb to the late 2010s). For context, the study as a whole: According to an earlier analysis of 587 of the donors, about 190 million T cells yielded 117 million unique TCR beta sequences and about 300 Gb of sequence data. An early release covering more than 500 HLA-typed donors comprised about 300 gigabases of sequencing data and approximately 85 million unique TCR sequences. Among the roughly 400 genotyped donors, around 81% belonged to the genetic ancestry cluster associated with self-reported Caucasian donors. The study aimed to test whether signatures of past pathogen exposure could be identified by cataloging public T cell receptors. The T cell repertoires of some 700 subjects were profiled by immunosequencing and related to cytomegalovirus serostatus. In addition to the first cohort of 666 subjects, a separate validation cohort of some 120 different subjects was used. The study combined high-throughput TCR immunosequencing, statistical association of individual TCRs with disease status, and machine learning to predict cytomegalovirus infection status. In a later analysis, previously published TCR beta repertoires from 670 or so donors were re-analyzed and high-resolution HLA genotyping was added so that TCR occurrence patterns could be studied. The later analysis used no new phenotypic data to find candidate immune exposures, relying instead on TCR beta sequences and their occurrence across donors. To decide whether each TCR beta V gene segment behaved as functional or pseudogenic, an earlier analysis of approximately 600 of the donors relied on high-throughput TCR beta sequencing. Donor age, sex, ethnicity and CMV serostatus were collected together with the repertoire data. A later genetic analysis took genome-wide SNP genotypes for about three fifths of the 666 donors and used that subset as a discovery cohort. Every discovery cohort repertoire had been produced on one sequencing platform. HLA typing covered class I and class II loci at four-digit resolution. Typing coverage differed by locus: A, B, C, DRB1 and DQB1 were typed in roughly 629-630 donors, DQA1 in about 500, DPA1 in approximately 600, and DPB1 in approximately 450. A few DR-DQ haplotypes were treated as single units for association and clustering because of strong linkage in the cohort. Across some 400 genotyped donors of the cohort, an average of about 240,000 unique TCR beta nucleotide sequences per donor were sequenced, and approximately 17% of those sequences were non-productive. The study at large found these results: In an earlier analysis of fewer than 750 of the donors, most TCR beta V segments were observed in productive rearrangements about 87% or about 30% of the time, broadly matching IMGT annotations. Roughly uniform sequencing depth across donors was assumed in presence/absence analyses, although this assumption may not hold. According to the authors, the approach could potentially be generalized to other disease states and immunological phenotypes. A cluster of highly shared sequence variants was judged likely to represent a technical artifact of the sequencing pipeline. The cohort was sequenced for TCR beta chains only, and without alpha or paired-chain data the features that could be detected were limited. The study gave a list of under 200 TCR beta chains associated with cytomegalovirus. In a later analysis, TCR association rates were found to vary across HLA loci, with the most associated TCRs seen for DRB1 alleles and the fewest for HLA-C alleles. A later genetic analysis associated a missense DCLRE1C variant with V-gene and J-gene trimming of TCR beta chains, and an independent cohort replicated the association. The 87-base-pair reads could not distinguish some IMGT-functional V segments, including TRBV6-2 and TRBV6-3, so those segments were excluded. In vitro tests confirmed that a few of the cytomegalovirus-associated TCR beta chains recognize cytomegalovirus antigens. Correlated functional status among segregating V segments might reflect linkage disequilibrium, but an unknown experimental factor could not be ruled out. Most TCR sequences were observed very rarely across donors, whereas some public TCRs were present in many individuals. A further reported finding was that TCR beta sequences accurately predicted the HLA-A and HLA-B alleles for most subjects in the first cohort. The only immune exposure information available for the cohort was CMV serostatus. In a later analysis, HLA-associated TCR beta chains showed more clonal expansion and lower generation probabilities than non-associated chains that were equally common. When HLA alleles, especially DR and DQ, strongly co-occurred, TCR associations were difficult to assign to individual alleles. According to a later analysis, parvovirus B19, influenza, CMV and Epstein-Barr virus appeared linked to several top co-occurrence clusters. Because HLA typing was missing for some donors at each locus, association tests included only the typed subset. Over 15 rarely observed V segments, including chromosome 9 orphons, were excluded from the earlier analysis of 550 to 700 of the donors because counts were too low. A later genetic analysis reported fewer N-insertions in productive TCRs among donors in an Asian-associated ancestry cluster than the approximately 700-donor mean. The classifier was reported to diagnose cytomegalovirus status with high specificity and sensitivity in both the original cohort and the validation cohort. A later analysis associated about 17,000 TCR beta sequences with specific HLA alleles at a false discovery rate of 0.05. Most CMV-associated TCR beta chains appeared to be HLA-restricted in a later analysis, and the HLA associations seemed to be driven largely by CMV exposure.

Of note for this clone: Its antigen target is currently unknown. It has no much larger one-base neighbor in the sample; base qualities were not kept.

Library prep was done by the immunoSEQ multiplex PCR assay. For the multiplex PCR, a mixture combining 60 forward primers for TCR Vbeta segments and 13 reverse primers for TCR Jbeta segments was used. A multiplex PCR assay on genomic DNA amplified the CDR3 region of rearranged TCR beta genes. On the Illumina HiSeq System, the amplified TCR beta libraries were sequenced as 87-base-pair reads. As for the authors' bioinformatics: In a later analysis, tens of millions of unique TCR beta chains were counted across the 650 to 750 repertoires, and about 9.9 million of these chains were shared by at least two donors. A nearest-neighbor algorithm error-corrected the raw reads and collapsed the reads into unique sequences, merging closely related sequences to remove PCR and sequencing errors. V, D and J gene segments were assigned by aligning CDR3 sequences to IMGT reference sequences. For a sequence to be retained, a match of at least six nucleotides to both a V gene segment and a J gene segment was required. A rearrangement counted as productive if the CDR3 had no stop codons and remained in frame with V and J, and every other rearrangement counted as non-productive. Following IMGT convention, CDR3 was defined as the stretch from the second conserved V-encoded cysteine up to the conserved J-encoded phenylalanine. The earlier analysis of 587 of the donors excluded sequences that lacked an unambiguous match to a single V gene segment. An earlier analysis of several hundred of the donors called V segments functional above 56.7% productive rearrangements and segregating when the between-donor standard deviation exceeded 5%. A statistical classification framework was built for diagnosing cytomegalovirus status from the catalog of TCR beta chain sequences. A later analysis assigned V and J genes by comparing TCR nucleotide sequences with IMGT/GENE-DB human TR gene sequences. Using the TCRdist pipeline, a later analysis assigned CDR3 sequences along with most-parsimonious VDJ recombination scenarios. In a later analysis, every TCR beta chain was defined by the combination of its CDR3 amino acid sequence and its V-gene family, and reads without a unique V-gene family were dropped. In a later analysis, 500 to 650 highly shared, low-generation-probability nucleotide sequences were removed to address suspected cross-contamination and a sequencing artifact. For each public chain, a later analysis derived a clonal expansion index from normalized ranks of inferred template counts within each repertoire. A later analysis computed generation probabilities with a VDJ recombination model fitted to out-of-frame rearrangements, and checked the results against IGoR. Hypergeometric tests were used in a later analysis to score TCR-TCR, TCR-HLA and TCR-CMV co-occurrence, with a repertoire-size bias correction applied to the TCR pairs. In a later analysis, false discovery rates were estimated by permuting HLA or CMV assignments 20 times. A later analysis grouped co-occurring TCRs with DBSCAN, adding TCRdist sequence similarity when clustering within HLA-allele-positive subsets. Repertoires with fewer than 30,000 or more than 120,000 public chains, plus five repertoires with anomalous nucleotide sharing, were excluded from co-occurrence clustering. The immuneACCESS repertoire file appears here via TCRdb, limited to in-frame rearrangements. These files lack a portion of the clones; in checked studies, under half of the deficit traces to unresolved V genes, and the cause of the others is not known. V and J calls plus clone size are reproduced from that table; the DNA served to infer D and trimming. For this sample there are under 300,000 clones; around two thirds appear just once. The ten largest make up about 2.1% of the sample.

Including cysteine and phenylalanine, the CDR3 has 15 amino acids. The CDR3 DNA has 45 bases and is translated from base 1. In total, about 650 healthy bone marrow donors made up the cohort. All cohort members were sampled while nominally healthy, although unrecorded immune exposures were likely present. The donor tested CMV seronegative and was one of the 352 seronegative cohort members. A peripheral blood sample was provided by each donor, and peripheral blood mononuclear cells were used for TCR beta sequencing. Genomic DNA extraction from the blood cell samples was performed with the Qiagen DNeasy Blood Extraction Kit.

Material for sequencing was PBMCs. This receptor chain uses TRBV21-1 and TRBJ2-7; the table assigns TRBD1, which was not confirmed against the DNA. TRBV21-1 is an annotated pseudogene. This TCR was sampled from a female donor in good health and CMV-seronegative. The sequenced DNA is TGTGCCAGCAGCACAGAGGGACGGACAGTCTACGAGCAGTACTTC. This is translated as CASSTEGRTVYEQYF.